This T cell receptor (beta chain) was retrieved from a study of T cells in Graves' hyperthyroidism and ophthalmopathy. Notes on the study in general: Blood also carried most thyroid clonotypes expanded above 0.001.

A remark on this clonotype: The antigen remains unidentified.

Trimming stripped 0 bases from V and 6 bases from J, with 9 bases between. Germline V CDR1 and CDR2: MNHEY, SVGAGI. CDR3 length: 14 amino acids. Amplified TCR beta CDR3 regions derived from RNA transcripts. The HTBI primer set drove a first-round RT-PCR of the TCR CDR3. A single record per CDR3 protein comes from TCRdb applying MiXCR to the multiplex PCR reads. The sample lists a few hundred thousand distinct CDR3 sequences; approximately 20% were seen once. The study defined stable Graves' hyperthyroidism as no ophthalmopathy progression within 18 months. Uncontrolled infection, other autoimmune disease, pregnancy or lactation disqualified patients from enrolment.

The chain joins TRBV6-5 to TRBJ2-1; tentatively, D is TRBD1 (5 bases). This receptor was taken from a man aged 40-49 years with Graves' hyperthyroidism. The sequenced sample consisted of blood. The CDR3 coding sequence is TGTGCCAGCAGTTACTCGACTCAGGGCAATGAGCAGTTCTTC. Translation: CASSYSTQGNEQFF.